These T cell receptor beta chains were read from a single sample in a study of T cell responses to AZD1222 COVID-19 vaccine. TCRdb's copy holds only in-frame clones and misses some; the assay was immunoSEQ multiplex PCR. The profile shows 150,000 to 200,000 clones, approximately 86% of them singletons. The material sequenced was peripheral blood, taken on day 0 of AZD1222 vaccination. These receptors came from an adult in good health. Both conserved end residues are part of each CDR3. The D gene is left open where the match is weak. Where a row states a size, it is once, few, many or the class of an expanded clone; other rows omit it.

J | size | D | V | CDR3 | DNA
TRBJ1-1 | NA | TRBD1 | TRBV7-2 | CASSLDGTGGGTEAFF | TGTGCCAGCAGCTTAGACGGGACAGGGGGGGGCACTGAAGCTTTCTTT
TRBJ1-5 | NA | NA | TRBV5-1 | CASSLEHTGPQHF | TGCGCCAGCAGCTTGGAGCATACGGGGCCCCAGCATTTT
TRBJ2-6 | NA | NA | TRBV11-3 | CASSLRGGSSGANVLTF | TGTGCCAGCAGCTTAAGGGGCGGGTCCTCTGGGGCCAACGTCCTGACTTTC
TRBJ2-1 | NA | TRBD2 | TRBV9 | CASSVLAGLNEQFF | TGTGCCAGCAGCGTACTAGCGGGACTCAATGAGCAGTTCTTC
TRBJ1-2 | NA | NA | TRBV19 | CASSRHGAENGYTF | TGTGCCAGTAGTCGGCACGGGGCGGAAAATGGCTACACCTTC
TRBJ2-7 | NA | TRBD1 | TRBV28 | CASSLTGVYEQYF | TGTGCCAGCAGCCTGACAGGGGTCTACGAGCAGTACTTC
TRBJ2-1 | NA | NA | TRBV5-1 | CASSLSSYLSYNEQFF | TGCGCCAGCAGCTTGAGCTCTTACCTCTCCTACAATGAGCAGTTCTTC
TRBJ2-7 | NA | TRBD2 | TRBV4-2 | CASSQGVAGGPYEQYF | TGTGCCAGCAGCCAAGGGGTAGCGGGAGGGCCTTACGAGCAGTACTTC
TRBJ2-7 | NA | TRBD2 | TRBV2 | CASRGPGLAGVGGYEQYF | TGTGCCAGCAGAGGCCCGGGACTAGCGGGAGTGGGCGGGTACGAGCAGTACTTC
TRBJ2-1 | NA | NA | TRBV9 | CASSASSSYNEQFF | TGTGCCAGCAGCGCCTCGAGCTCCTACAATGAGCAGTTCTTC
TRBJ1-2 | NA | TRBD1 | TRBV10-2 | CATGTGDYGYTF | TGCGCCACCGGGACAGGGGACTATGGCTACACCTTC
TRBJ1-1 | NA | NA | TRBV5-6 | CASSLIVRRGNTEAFF | TGTGCCAGCAGCTTGATAGTACGTAGGGGGAACACTGAAGCTTTCTTT
TRBJ2-1 | NA | NA | TRBV27 | CASSLGGDSYNEQFF | TGTGCCAGCAGTTTAGGCGGGGACTCCTACAATGAGCAGTTCTTC
TRBJ1-2 | NA | NA | TRBV6-1 | CASSEWRGVRDGYTF | TGTGCCAGCAGTGAATGGAGGGGGGTGAGGGATGGCTACACCTTC
TRBJ2-7 | NA | TRBD2 | TRBV6-4 | CASSELAGGPREQYF | TGTGCCAGCAGTGAACTAGCGGGAGGGCCACGCGAGCAGTACTTC
TRBJ1-5 | NA | NA | TRBV6-5 | CASSYGGRGGPQHF | TGTGCCAGCAGTTACGGGGGTAGGGGCGGGCCCCAGCATTTT
TRBJ1-5 | NA | NA | TRBV24-1 | CATTRTNSNQPQHF | TGTGCCACCACTCGGACGAATAGCAATCAGCCCCAGCATTTT
TRBJ1-3 | NA | NA | TRBV28 | CASNGGPGNTIYF | TGTGCCAGCAATGGGGGGCCTGGAAACACCATATATTTT
TRBJ1-3 | few | NA | TRBV6-1 | CASNEDPGRDTIYF | TGTGCCAGCAATGAAGACCCCGGCCGGGACACCATATATTTT
TRBJ1-1 | NA | NA | TRBV11-2 | CASSPRQGNSVVAFF | TGTGCCAGCAGCCCGCGGCAGGGAAACTCAGTGGTAGCTTTCTTT
TRBJ1-3 | NA | NA | TRBV6-5 | CASSYSGSSGNTIYF | TGTGCCAGCAGTTACAGCGGGTCCTCTGGAAACACCATATATTTT
TRBJ2-2 | NA | NA | TRBV28 | CASSLLTGENTGELFF | TGTGCCAGCAGTTTATTGACGGGGGAGAACACCGGGGAGCTGTTTTTT
TRBJ1-1 | once | NA | TRBV3-1/TRBV3-2 | CASSRENTEAFF | TGTGCCAGCAGCCGGGAGAACACTGAAGCTTTCTTT
TRBJ1-2 | once | NA | TRBV6-5 | CASRPGSGVYGYTF | TGTGCCAGCAGGCCAGGATCGGGGGTCTATGGCTACACCTTC
TRBJ2-3 | NA | TRBD1 | TRBV25-1 | CASRWTGGTDTQYF | TGTGCCAGCAGATGGACAGGGGGGACAGATACGCAGTATTTT
TRBJ2-5 | NA | NA | TRBV25-1 | CASSDSGPRSQETQYF | TGTGCCAGCAGTGATTCGGGACCCAGGAGCCAAGAGACCCAGTACTTC
TRBJ2-1 | NA | NA | TRBV5-4 | CASSLASAGWYNEQFF | TGTGCCAGCAGCTTGGCCTCGGCAGGGTGGTACAATGAGCAGTTCTTC
TRBJ2-7 | NA | NA | TRBV27 | CATGTSSLEQYF | TGTGCCACGGGGACGTCCAGCCTCGAGCAGTACTTC
TRBJ2-5 | NA | NA | TRBV2 | CASSRPGGQETQYF | TGTGCCAGCAGCCGGCCCGGGGGCCAAGAGACCCAGTACTTC
TRBJ2-7 | NA | NA | TRBV29-1 | CSSTEGYEQYF | TGCAGCTCTACTGAGGGCTACGAGCAGTACTTC
TRBJ1-1 | few | NA | TRBV11-2 | CASSLVVVNTEAFF | TGTGCCAGCAGCTTAGTAGTAGTGAACACTGAAGCTTTCTTT
TRBJ2-2 | NA | TRBD2 | TRBV7-3 | CASSSEAGGITGELFF | TGTGCCAGCAGCTCTGAAGCGGGAGGGATAACCGGGGAGCTGTTTTTT
TRBJ2-7 | NA | NA | TRBV6-2/TRBV6-3 | CASSYSGRGSYEQYF | TGTGCCAGCAGTTACTCCGGGCGGGGCTCCTACGAGCAGTACTTC
TRBJ2-1 | NA | NA | TRBV7-9 | CASSLGQAGGDNEQFF | TGTGCCAGCAGCTTAGGGCAAGCGGGCGGGGATAATGAGCAGTTCTTC
TRBJ2-7 | NA | NA | TRBV29-1 | CSVEDLEGYEQYF | TGCAGCGTTGAAGATCTGGAGGGATACGAGCAGTACTTC
TRBJ2-7 | NA | NA | TRBV28 | CASRGLGYEQYF | TGTGCCAGCAGGGGGTTGGGATACGAGCAGTACTTC
TRBJ2-7 | NA | TRBD2 | TRBV9 | CASSEGLAEYYEQYF | TGTGCCAGCAGCGAGGGACTAGCGGAATACTACGAGCAGTACTTC
TRBJ1-1 | NA | NA | TRBV5-1 | CASSLNGETEAFF | TGCGCCAGCAGCTTGAATGGGGAGACTGAAGCTTTCTTT
TRBJ2-7 | NA | NA | TRBV5-4 | CASSLEAGSGTYEQYF | TGTGCCAGCAGCCTGGAAGCAGGGAGTGGGACCTACGAGCAGTACTTC
TRBJ1-1 | NA | TRBD1 | TRBV6-1 | CASSDVWTGTNTEAFF | TGTGCCAGCAGTGACGTTTGGACAGGGACCAACACTGAAGCTTTCTTT
TRBJ1-1 | NA | NA | TRBV7-9 | CASSFDRIYTEAFF | TGTGCCAGCAGCTTCGACAGGATCTACACTGAAGCTTTCTTT
TRBJ2-7 | once | TRBD1 | TRBV4-1 | CASSQVVSGGYEQYF | TGCGCCAGCAGCCAAGTGGTCTCAGGGGGCTACGAGCAGTACTTC
TRBJ2-1 | NA | TRBD2 | TRBV10-3 | CAISEAGTSGVRQFF | TGTGCCATCAGTGAGGCCGGGACTAGCGGCGTTCGGCAGTTCTTC
TRBJ1-4 | NA | TRBD1 | TRBV19 | CASSPMGQGEEKLFF | TGTGCCAGTAGTCCCATGGGACAGGGAGAAGAAAAACTGTTTTTT
TRBJ1-1 | NA | TRBD1 | TRBV18 | CASSPGQGNYEAFF | TGTGCCAGCTCACCCGGACAGGGAAATTATGAAGCTTTCTTT
TRBJ2-7 | NA | TRBD2 | TRBV19 | CASSMGTSRAYEQYF | TGTGCCAGTAGTATGGGGACTAGCCGAGCCTACGAGCAGTACTTC
TRBJ2-1 | NA | TRBD2 | TRBV7-8 | CASSLEPPTPPTSGSGEQFF | TGTGCCAGCAGCTTAGAACCCCCCACACCGCCGACTAGCGGGAGTGGTGAGCAGTTCTTC
TRBJ2-7 | NA | TRBD2 | TRBV9 | CASSVESSGSYEQYF | TGTGCCAGCAGCGTCGAGAGTAGCGGGAGTTACGAGCAGTACTTC
TRBJ1-5 | NA | TRBD1 | TRBV7-9 | CASSLVLTGGRRNQPQHF | TGTGCCAGCAGCTTAGTGTTGACAGGGGGCAGGCGCAATCAGCCCCAGCATTTT
TRBJ1-1 | once | NA | TRBV5-1 | CASSGGPNTEAFF | TGCGCCAGCAGCGGCGGACCGAACACTGAAGCTTTCTTT
TRBJ2-1 | once | TRBD2 | TRBV7-2 | CASSILAVSYNEQFF | TGTGCCAGCAGCATACTAGCGGTCTCCTACAATGAGCAGTTCTTC
TRBJ2-1 | NA | TRBD2 | TRBV28 | CASSPHDSGNHEQFF | TGTGCCAGCAGTCCCCACGATAGCGGGAACCATGAGCAGTTCTTC
TRBJ1-2 | few | NA | TRBV5-1 | CASSLALSGYTF | TGCGCCAGCAGCTTGGCCTTATCTGGCTACACCTTC
TRBJ2-5 | NA | TRBD2 | TRBV18 | CASSRGLAEQETQYF | TGTGCCAGCTCCCGCGGACTAGCGGAACAAGAGACCCAGTACTTC
TRBJ1-4 | NA | NA | TRBV28 | CASSALWTDNEKLFF | TGTGCCAGCAGCGCCCTGTGGACAGATAATGAAAAACTGTTTTTT
TRBJ1-4 | NA | TRBD1 | TRBV7-8 | CASSLAGDRVVEKLFF | TGTGCCAGCAGCTTAGCGGGAGACAGGGTCGTCGAAAAACTGTTTTTT
TRBJ1-1 | NA | NA | TRBV24-1 | CATSSGWGLNTEAFF | TGTGCCACCAGTTCAGGGTGGGGATTAAACACTGAAGCTTTCTTT
TRBJ1-4 | NA | TRBD1 | TRBV6-5 | CASRQGQGPNEKLFF | TGTGCCAGCAGGCAGGGACAGGGCCCTAATGAAAAACTGTTTTTT
TRBJ2-5 | NA | TRBD2 | TRBV5-1 | CASSDLAGGLQETQYF | TGCGCCAGCAGCGACCTAGCGGGAGGACTACAAGAGACCCAGTACTTC